This TCR beta chain was retrieved from a study of metastatic and nonmetastatic thyroid tumors. At the level of the study: Both malignant and benign thyroid patients supplied peripheral blood and tumor or nodule tissue samples, across which the repertoires of these patients were then compared.

With MiXCR, TCRdb reprocessed the PCR reads. The data contain some 10,000 clones, roughly 30% of them singletons. Each patient came to thyroid surgery without any prior treatment (of any kind). V was cut by 2 bases and J by 2 bases, with 16 bases left in between. The CDR3 loop spans 17 amino acids. Germline assignment: CDR1 MDHEN and CDR2 SYDVKM. This clone is medium-sized. This clonotype originated in a female donor with papillary thyroid cancer or a benign thyroid nodule (not recorded which). Some clones in this sample may be carry-over from other donors' samples. The sequenced material came from tumor tissue. V gene TRBV28 combines with J gene TRBJ2-1; D is unresolved. CDR3: CASSLLGASSPYNEQFF. The CDR3 DNA sequence: TGTGCCAGCAGTTTACTTGGCGCCTCGTCCCCCTACAATGAGCAGTTCTTC. The whole variable domain, filled in from reference TRBV28 and TRBJ2-1, reads DVKVTQSSRYLVKRTGEKVFLECVQDMDHENMFWYRQDPGLGLRLIYFSYDVKMKEKGDIPEGYSVSREKKERFSLILESASTNQTSMYLCASSLLGASSPYNEQFFGPGTRLTVL.